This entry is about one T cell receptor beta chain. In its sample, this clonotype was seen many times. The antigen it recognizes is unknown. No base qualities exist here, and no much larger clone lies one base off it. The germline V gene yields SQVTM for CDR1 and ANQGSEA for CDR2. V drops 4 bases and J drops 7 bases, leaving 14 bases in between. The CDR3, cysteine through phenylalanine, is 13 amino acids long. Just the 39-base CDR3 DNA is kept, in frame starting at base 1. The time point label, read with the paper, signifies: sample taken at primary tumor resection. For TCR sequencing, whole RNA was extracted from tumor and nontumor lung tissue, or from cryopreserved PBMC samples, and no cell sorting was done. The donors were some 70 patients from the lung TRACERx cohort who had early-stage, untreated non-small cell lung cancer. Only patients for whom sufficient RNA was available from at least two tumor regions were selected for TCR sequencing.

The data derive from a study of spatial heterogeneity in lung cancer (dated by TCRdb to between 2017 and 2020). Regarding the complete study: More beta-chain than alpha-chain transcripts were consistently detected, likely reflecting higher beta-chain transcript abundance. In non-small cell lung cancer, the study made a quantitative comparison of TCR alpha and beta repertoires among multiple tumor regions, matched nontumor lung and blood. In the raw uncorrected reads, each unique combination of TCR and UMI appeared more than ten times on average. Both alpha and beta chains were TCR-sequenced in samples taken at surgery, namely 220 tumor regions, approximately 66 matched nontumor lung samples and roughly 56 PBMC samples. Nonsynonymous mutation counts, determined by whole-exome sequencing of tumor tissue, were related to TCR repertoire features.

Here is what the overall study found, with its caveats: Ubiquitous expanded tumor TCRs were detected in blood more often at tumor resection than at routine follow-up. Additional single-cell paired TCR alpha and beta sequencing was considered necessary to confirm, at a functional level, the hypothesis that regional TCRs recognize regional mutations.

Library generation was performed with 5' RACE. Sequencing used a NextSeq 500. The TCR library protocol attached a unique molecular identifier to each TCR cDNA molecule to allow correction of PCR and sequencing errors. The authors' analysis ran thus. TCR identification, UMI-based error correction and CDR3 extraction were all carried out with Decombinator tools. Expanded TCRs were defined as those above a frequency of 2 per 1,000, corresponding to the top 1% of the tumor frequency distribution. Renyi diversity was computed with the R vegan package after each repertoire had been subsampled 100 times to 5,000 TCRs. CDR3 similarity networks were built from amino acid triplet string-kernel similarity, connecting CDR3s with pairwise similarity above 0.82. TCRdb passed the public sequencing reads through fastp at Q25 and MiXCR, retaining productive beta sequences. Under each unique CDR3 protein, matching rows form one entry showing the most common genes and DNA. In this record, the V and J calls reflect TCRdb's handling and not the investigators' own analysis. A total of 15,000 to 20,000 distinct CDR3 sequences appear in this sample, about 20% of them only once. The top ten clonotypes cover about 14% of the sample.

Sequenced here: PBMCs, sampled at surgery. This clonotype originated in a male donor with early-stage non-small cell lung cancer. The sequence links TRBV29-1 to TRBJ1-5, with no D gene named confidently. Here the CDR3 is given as CSVGHGREQPQHF. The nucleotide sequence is TGCAGCGTTGGGCACGGACGTGAACAGCCCCAGCATTTT.